This T cell receptor beta chain came from a study of neurological immune-mediated disorders. Notes on the study in general: No link was found between any clinical or MRI feature and the multiple sclerosis repertoire cluster. Expansion of TCR clones was greatest in HTLV-1-associated myelopathy and smallest in multiple sclerosis, where it fell below that of healthy controls.

By proportion, this clonotype is medium-sized. The antigen is not known. Germline V lookup: CDR1 MNHEY, CDR2 SMNVEV (reference sequence). CDR3 size: 14 residues. V was pared by 7 bases and J by 6 bases, with 15 bases between. From 15-18 subjects, every sequencing run obtained over 170 million TCR-beta sequences. MiXCR was run by TCRdb on the 5' RACE reads, yielding one entry per CDR3 protein. The sample carries 20,000 to 25,000 distinct CDR3 sequences, roughly 17% recorded once. Sequenced input: CD8+ T cells from blood. The receptor's source is a woman between 18 and 30 years old with multiple sclerosis. The gene calls are TRBV27 and TRBJ1-4; maybe TRBD1 (6 bases). CDR3 DNA sequence: TGTGCCAGCAACCCCAGGGGAGCCGATGAAAAACTGTTTTTT. It specifies CASNPRGADEKLFF.